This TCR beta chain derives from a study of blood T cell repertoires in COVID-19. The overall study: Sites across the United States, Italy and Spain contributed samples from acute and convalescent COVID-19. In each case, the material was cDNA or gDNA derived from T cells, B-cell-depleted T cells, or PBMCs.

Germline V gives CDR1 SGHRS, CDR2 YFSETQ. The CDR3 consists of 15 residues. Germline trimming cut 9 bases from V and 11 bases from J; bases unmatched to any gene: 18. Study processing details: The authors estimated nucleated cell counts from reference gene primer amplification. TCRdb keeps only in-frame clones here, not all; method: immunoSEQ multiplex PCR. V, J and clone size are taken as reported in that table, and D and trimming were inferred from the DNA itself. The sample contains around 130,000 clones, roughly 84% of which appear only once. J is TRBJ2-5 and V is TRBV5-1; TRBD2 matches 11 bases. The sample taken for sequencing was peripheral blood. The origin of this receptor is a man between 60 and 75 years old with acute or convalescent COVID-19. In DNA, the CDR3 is TGCGCCATCCCCCCCCAGGGGCTAGCGGGAGGACATCAGTACTTC. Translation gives CAIPPQGLAGGHQYF.